Listed here are 19 T cell receptor beta chains from one sample, sequenced in a study of identifying expanded T cells in peripheral blood. Sequencing was performed with immunoSEQ multiplex PCR; in TCRdb, only in-frame clones are kept and a portion is missing. The sample holds 100,000 to 150,000 clones, 75% to 90% seen once. The sample was blood. The receptors shown here come from a person aged 18-70 years in good health.

This chain uses TRBV11-2 with TRBJ1-4; TRBD1 matches at 7 bases. Germline V gene sequence: CDR1 SGHAT, CDR2 FQNNGV. The trim removed 5 bases at V and 5 bases at J, leaving 8 bases unmatched. The CDR3 has 15 amino acids. CDR3 residues: CASSPWDSINEKLFF. CDR3 DNA sequence: TGTGCCAGCAGCCCCTGGGACAGTATAAATGAAAAACTGTTTTTT.

This chain joins TRBV2 and TRBJ2-7; D is tentatively TRBD1 or TRBD2 (7 bases each). Between the trimmed V and J ends, which lost 10 bases and 4 bases, there was a span of 20 bases. From germline, CDR1 is SNHLY and CDR2 FYNNEI. The length of the CDR3 is 14 residues. In nucleotides, the CDR3 is TGTGCCACCGGACGGACTAGGGGGCCTTACGAGCAGTACTTC. It translates to CATGRTRGPYEQYF.

The genes are TRBV7-3 and TRBJ2-3; 9 bases agree with TRBD1. The CDR3 runs to 17 residues. Per germline, CDR1 SGHTA and CDR2 FQGTGA. Trimming at V came to 4 bases and at J to 4 bases, leaving 12 bases not matched to a gene. CDR3 coding DNA: TGTGCCAGCAGCTCGCGAACCGGGACAGGGATAGCAGATACGCAGTATTTT. Residues: CASSSRTGTGIADTQYF.

About this clone itself: This same CDR3 is encoded by further DNA sequences in the sample. V gene TRBV30 combines with J gene TRBJ1-2, with TRBD1 as a possible D gene (5 bases). CDR1 and CDR2 from the germline V gene are GTSNPN and SVGIG (reference sequence). V lost 0 bases to trimming and J lost 8 bases, with 16 bases between them. This CDR3 region has 14 residues. The CDR3 loop is CAWSVYRLSFGYTF. The CDR3, as DNA: TGTGCCTGGAGTGTCTACAGGCTTTCTTTCGGCTACACCTTC.

The chain carries TRBV7-9 and TRBJ1-1, with TRBD1 as a possible D gene (6 bases). V was cut by 5 bases and J by 11 bases, with 15 bases left in between. Germline V gene sequence: CDR1 SEHNR, CDR2 FQNEAQ (reference sequence). The CDR3 extends over 12 amino acids. The CDR3 region has the DNA TGTGCCAGCAGCCACGAGGGGGTTGAGGCTTTCTTT. Translation gives CASSHEGVEAFF. Full variable domain (rest looked up from reference TRBV7-9 and TRBJ1-1): DTGVSQNPRHKITKRGQNVTFRCDPISEHNRLYWYRQTLGQGPEFLTYFQNEAQLEKSRLLSDRFSAERPKGSFSTLEIQRTEQGDSAMYLCASSHEGVEAFFGQGTRLTVV.

The chain has TRBV5-6 and TRBJ1-1, with D unclear. This CDR3 comprises 13 residues. V lost 0 bases and J 6 bases, leaving 9 bases between the germline ends. Looked up from germline, CDR1 is SGHDT and CDR2 is YYEEEE. Written as DNA, the CDR3 is TGTGCCAGCAGCTTGGTGCTGGTAGCTGAAGCTTTCTTT. As protein: CASSLVLVAEAFF.

This clone was seen a single time. This chain links TRBV7-2 with TRBJ2-4; a possible D gene is TRBD2 (6 bases). The germline CDR1 and CDR2 sequences are SGHTA and FQGNSA. The CDR3 extends over 17 amino acids. The V end lost 1 base, the J end lost 2 bases, and 15 bases lay between the germline ends. CDR3 bases: TGTGCCAGCAGCTTAGGAGGAGGGTCGGTTCCCAAAAACATTCAGTACTTC. Translation gives CASSLGGGSVPKNIQYF.

The genes are TRBV7-9 and TRBJ2-1; D is perhaps TRBD1 (5 bases). Trimming stripped 5 bases from V and 4 bases from J, with 6 bases between. The germline V gene encodes CDR1 SEHNR and CDR2 FQNEAQ (reference sequence). This CDR3 is 12 amino acids long. CDR3 sequence (DNA): TGTGCCAGCAGCCGACAGTACAATGAGCAGTTCTTC. Protein product: CASSRQYNEQFF.

The chain has TRBV5-8 and TRBJ1-4; 10 nucleotides agree with TRBD1. V lost 2 bases, J lost 10 bases, and 8 bases stayed unmatched. The length of the CDR3 is 15 residues. Germline V gene data show CDR1 as SGHTS and CDR2 as YDEGEE. CDR3 in DNA: TGTGCCAGCAGCTTCGACAGGGGGCGAACCTCAAAACTGTTTTTT. This translates into CASSFDRGRTSKLFF.

V and J are TRBV21-1 and TRBJ1-4. TRBV21-1 represents a pseudogene. The CDR3 totals 15 residues. CDR3 region: CASSGREPNNEKLFF. The DNA of the CDR3 is TGTGCCAGCAGCGGGCGGGAGCCGAACAATGAAAAACTGTTTTTT.

This rearrangement joins TRBV15 to TRBJ1-6; D ambiguous. Per the germline V gene, CDR1 is LNHNV and CDR2 is YYDKDF (reference sequence). This CDR3 contains 14 residues. V lost 0 bases, J lost 5 bases, and 5 bases lay in between. The CDR3, as DNA: TGTGCCACCAGCAGAGATATTAATAATTCACCCCTCCACTTT. This encodes CATSRDINNSPLHF.

This chain uses TRBV7-2 with TRBJ2-5; 9 bases align to TRBD1. V lost 3 bases to trimming and J lost 4 bases; unmatched junction nucleotides: 6. The CDR3 extends over 15 amino acids. CDR1 is SGHTA, CDR2 FQGNSA, per germline. CDR3: CASSFRQGGRETQYF. CDR3 DNA: TGTGCCAGCAGCTTTCGACAGGGGGGCAGAGAGACCCAGTACTTC.

The J gene is TRBJ2-7, the V gene TRBV28; no definite D call. The germline V gene encodes CDR1 MDHEN and CDR2 SYDVKM. Trimming cost V 2 bases and J 0 bases, with 11 bases left between them. The CDR3 contains 15 residues. This CDR3 reads CASSLEPLVSYEQYF. In nucleotides, the CDR3 is TGTGCCAGCAGTTTAGAGCCGCTGGTCTCCTACGAGCAGTACTTC.

The CDR3 DNA sequence: TGCGCCAGCAGCCAACGTGCGTGGCGGGGCAGTGGGGAGACCCAGTACTTC. Amino acids: CASSQRAWRGSGETQYF. The V call is TRBV4-1, the J call TRBJ2-5; a weak D match, TRBD2 (6 bases). CDR3 length: 17 amino acids. The V gene's germline CDR1 is MGHRA and CDR2 YSYEKL. V was trimmed by 2 bases and J by 5 bases, leaving 21 bases between them.

This clone has ten or more counts. The V and J genes are TRBV5-5 and TRBJ2-7; TRBD1 matches 8 bases. J was trimmed by 3 bases and V by 5 bases; bases with no gene match: 13. Germline V gene sequence: CDR1 SGHKS, CDR2 YYEKEE (reference sequence). The CDR3 contains 16 residues. The CDR3, as DNA: TGTGCCAGCAGGAAGCCACCAGGGGGCTCCCTCTACGAGCAGTACTTC. Translating gives CASRKPPGGSLYEQYF.

The chain couples TRBV5-6 to TRBJ1-3; a weak D match, TRBD1 (5 bases). Germline CDR1 SGHDT, CDR2 YYEEEE. The CDR3 runs to 15 residues. The V gene lost 2 bases and the J gene lost 3 bases, with 12 bases spanning the gap. This chain's CDR3 is CASSFEAGYGNTIYF. CDR3 in DNA: TGTGCCAGCAGCTTTGAGGCAGGGTATGGAAACACCATATATTTT.

The J gene is TRBJ1-2, the V gene TRBV5-6, with D perhaps TRBD1 (6 bases). The CDR3 consists of 13 residues. Deletions cut 0 bases from V and 6 bases from J, with 9 bases between. In germline, CDR1 is SGHDT, CDR2 YYEEEE. In DNA, the CDR3 is TGTGCCAGCAGCTTGGTCGCAGGGGATGGCTACACCTTC. Translated, it gives CASSLVAGDGYTF.

This clone was seen many times. The V and J genes are TRBV7-2 and TRBJ1-1; D gene ambiguous. Per germline, CDR1 SGHTA and CDR2 FQGNSA. Trimming took off 8 bases at V and 1 base at J, with 14 bases between the two ends. This CDR3 comprises 14 residues. Here the CDR3 DNA reads TGTGCCAGCTCTGGCGGACCATCGAACACTGAAGCTTTCTTT. Protein: CASSGGPSNTEAFF.

The V and J genes are TRBV6-1 and TRBJ1-2; D gene unclear. V shed 0 bases and J shed 4 bases, with 9 bases lying between them. Germline V lookup: CDR1 MNHNS, CDR2 SASEGT. The CDR3 sequence is 14 residues long. Here the CDR3 reads CASSEAPRGYGYTF. The CDR3 region has the DNA TGTGCCAGCAGTGAAGCGCCCCGAGGCTATGGCTACACCTTC.